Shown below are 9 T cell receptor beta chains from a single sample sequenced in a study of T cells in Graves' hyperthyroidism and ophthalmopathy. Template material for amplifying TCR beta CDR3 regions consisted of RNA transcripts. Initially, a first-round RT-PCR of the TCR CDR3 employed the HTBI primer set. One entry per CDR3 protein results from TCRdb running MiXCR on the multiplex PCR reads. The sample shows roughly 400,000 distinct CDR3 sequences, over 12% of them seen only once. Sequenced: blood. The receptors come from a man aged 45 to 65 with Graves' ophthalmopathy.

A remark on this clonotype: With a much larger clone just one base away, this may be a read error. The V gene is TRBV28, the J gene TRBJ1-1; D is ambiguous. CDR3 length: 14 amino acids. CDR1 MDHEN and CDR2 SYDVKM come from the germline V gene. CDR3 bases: TGTGCCGGCAGTTTAATACTTTCGGGAACTGAAGCTTTCTTT. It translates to CAGSLILSGTEAFF.

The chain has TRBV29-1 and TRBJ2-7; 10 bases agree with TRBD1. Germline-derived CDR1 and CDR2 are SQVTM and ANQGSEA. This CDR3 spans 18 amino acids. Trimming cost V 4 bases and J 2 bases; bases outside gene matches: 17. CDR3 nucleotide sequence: TGCAGCGTTGGTCTGTTCGTGGGGACAGGGGATGTGGCCTACGAGCAGTACTTC. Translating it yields CSVGLFVGTGDVAYEQYF.

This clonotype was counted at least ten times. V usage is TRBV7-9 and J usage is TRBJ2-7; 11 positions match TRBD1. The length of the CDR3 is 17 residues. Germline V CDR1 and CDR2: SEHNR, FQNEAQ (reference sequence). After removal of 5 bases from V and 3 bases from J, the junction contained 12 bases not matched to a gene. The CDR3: CASSNAGTGGFGYEQYF. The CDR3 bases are TGTGCCAGCAGCAATGCGGGGACAGGGGGTTTTGGCTACGAGCAGTACTTC.

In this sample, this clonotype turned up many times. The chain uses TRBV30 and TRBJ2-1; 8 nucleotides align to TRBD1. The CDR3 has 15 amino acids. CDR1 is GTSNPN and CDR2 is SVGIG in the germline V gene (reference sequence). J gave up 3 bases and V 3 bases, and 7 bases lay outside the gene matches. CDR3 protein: CAWRSGDRYYNEQFF. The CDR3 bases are TGTGCCTGGAGGAGTGGGGACAGGTACTACAATGAGCAGTTCTTC.

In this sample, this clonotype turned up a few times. Written as DNA, the CDR3 is TGCAGTTATCTAGCGGGCAAGGATCGGTATTTT. This encodes CSYLAGKDRYF. This chain connects TRBV20-1 to TRBJ2-3, with 8 bases that match TRBD2. Germline V lookup: CDR1 DFQATT, CDR2 SNEGSKA (reference sequence). V shed 8 bases, J shed 14 bases, and the junction held 12 bases outside the gene matches. The CDR3 is 11 residues long.

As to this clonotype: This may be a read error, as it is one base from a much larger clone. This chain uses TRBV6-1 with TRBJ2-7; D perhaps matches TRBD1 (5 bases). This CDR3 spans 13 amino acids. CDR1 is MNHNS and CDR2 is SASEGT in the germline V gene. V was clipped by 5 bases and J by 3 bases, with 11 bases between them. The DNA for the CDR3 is TGTGCCAGCAGTAGGGGCACCAACTACGAGCAGTACTTC. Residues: CASSRGTNYEQYF.

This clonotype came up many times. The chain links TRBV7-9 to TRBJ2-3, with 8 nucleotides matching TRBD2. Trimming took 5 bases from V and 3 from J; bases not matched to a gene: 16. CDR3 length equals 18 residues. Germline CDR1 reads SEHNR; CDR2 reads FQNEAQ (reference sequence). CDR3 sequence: CASSRYRFSAGVTDTQYF. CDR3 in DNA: TGTGCCAGCAGCCGCTACCGTTTTTCAGCGGGAGTTACAGATACGCAGTATTTT.

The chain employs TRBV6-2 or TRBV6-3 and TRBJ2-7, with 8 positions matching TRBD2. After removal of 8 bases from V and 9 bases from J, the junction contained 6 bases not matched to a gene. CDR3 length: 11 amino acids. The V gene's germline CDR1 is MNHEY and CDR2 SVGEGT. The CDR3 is CASGSGSWQYF. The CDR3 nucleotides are TGTGCCAGCGGGAGCGGGAGCTGGCAGTACTTC.

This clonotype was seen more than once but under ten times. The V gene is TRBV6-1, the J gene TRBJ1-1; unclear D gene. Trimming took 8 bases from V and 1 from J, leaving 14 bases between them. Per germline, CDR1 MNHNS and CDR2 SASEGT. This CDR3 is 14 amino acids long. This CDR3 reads CASSHGRPNTEAFF. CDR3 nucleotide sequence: TGTGCCAGCTCCCATGGGCGGCCGAACACTGAAGCTTTCTTT.